These 15 T cell receptor beta chains were sequenced from one sample in a study of cytomegalovirus exposure and HLA in healthy donors. Researchers ran the PCR with 60 Vbeta and 13 Jbeta primers. Sequencing was performed with immunoSEQ multiplex PCR; in TCRdb, only in-frame clones are kept and a portion is missing. The data hold around 89,000 clones, with 76% observed a single time. The sample consisted of PBMCs. The receptor set was obtained from a man aged 40-50 years in good health and CMV-seronegative.

The V and J genes are TRBV18 and TRBJ1-5, with 7 nucleotides matching TRBD1. Germline values: CDR1 KGHSH, CDR2 LQKENI. CDR3 length: 16 residues. The V gene end was trimmed by 1 base and the J gene end by 7 bases; junction bases not matched to a gene: 10. The CDR3 DNA is TGTGCCAGCTCACCACGGTCTACGACAGGGAACCAGCCCCAGCATTTT. Translating gives CASSPRSTTGNQPQHF.

J is TRBJ1-5 and V is TRBV28, with 8 bases aligning to TRBD1. The junction had 7 bases not matched to a gene; V was cut back by 5 bases and J by 7 bases. There are 14 residues in the CDR3. The germline V gene has CDR1 MDHEN and CDR2 SYDVKM. In nucleotides, the CDR3 is TGTGCCAGCAGTCTGGACAGGGCGGGCCAGCCCCAGCATTTT. This codes for CASSLDRAGQPQHF.

The chain carries TRBV6-1 and TRBJ2-1, with TRBD2 identical over 12 bases. This CDR3 comprises 15 residues. The V segment lost 2 bases and the J segment 7 bases; nucleotides outside the gene matches: 3. CDR1 and CDR2 from the germline V gene are MNHNS and SASEGT. CDR3 loop: CASSEPGLAGNEQFF. Here the CDR3 DNA reads TGTGCCAGCAGTGAACCCGGACTAGCGGGGAATGAGCAGTTCTTC.

A few counts support this clone. The chain uses TRBV7-9 and TRBJ2-5; TRBD2 is a possible D gene (7 bases). Trimming removed 4 bases at V and 4 bases at J, with 19 bases between. The CDR3 length is 16 residues. Germline V gene lookup returns CDR1 SEHNR and CDR2 FQNEAQ (reference sequence). The chain's CDR3 is CASSSLLGGRGETQYF. In DNA, the CDR3 is TGTGCCAGCAGCTCTCTTTTGGGGGGGCGAGGAGAGACCCAGTACTTC.

The rearrangement joins TRBV6-1 to TRBJ1-2; weak D call: TRBD1 (6 bases). This CDR3 has 14 residues. Germline lookup yields CDR1 MNHNS and CDR2 SASEGT. V lost 6 bases and J 9 bases, leaving 20 bases between the germline ends. The CDR3 region is CASRPRRQEIRYTF. The CDR3 nucleotides read TGTGCCAGCAGGCCTCGTAGACAGGAGATACGCTACACCTTC.

This clone was counted only a few times. V usage is TRBV5-1 and J usage is TRBJ2-7; TRBD1 matches 7 bases. The CDR3 has 17 residues. Germline CDR1 is SGHRS and CDR2 is YFSETQ. The junction had 15 bases not matched to a gene; V was cut back by 6 bases and J by 0 bases. The CDR3 here is CASNSPSLTGVSYEQYF. In DNA, the CDR3 is TGCGCCAGCAACTCCCCCTCTCTTACAGGGGTCTCCTACGAGCAGTACTTC.

The V call is TRBV7-2, the J call TRBJ2-3; no firm D call. Trimming stripped 4 bases from V and 0 bases from J, with 8 bases between. CDR3 length: 14 residues. In germline, CDR1 is SGHTA, CDR2 FQGNSA. CDR3 amino acids: CASSYIISTDTQYF. CDR3 nucleotide sequence: TGTGCCAGCAGCTACATCATAAGCACAGATACGCAGTATTTT.

V gene TRBV25-1 combines with J gene TRBJ1-5; D is uncertain. V was shortened by 6 bases and J by 9 bases, with 9 bases between the two germline ends. The CDR3 spans 11 residues. CDR1 is MGHDK and CDR2 is SYGVNS in the germline V gene. CDR3 loop: CASSLNGPQHF. The CDR3, as DNA: TGTGCCAGCAGCCTCAACGGGCCCCAGCATTTT.

This clone was detected only once. The chain couples TRBV7-3 to TRBJ2-7, with D tentatively TRBD2 (5 bases). Germline V gene sequence: CDR1 SGHTA, CDR2 FQGTGA. The CDR3 extends over 14 amino acids. Between the trimmed V and J ends, which lost 5 bases and 1 base, there was a span of 12 bases. CDR3 loop: CASSPQTGSYEQYF. DNA of the CDR3: TGTGCCAGCAGCCCTCAGACGGGGTCCTACGAGCAGTACTTC.

The J gene is TRBJ2-1, the V gene TRBV4-1, with 7 positions matching TRBD2. J gave up 4 bases and V 1 base, and 4 bases lay outside the gene matches. Germline-derived CDR1 and CDR2 are MGHRA and YSYEKL. There are 15 residues in the CDR3. In DNA form, the CDR3 reads TGCGCCAGCAGCCAAGTTGGGGGGGGTTACAATGAGCAGTTCTTC. It yields the protein CASSQVGGGYNEQFF.

The rearrangement links TRBV5-1 to TRBJ2-2; a possible D gene is TRBD2 (6 bases). Germline-derived CDR1 and CDR2 are SGHRS and YFSETQ. The CDR3 has 16 amino acids. V gave up 1 base and J gave up 0 bases, with 10 bases separating them. DNA for the CDR3: TGCGCCAGCAGCTTGTTTGCGGGGCCGAACACCGGGGAGCTGTTTTTT. Protein: CASSLFAGPNTGELFF.

The chain combines TRBV4-2 with TRBJ2-7; D may be TRBD2 (5 bases). Germline lookup yields CDR1 LGHNA and CDR2 YNFKEQ. V was cut by 0 bases and J by 3 bases, with 12 bases left in between. The CDR3 extends over 15 amino acids. Here the CDR3 DNA reads TGTGCCAGCAGCCAAGAGGGGAGACTTGACTACGAGCAGTACTTC. Encoded protein: CASSQEGRLDYEQYF.

Only a few counts were recorded for this clone. The chain combines TRBV11-1 with TRBJ2-3; maybe TRBD2 (5 bases). This CDR3 comprises 16 residues. Germline V gene lookup returns CDR1 SGHAT and CDR2 FQDESV (reference sequence). V was trimmed by 4 bases and J by 5 bases, leaving 19 bases between them. The CDR3 DNA reads as TGTGCCAGCAGCTCCCCAGGATTCGTCGCGGGAGATACGCAGTATTTT. It is translated as CASSSPGFVAGDTQYF.

The V and J genes are TRBV5-6 and TRBJ2-7; unclear D gene. Per germline, CDR1 SGHDT and CDR2 YYEEEE. The V gene lost 4 bases and the J gene lost 3 bases, with 5 bases spanning the gap. There are 11 residues in the CDR3. The CDR3 spells CASSTNYEQYF. CDR3 sequence (DNA): TGTGCCAGCAGCACTAACTACGAGCAGTACTTC.

This clone was seen only a few times. This chain links TRBV6-5 with TRBJ2-7, with TRBD2 matching 11 bases. Trimming removed 7 bases from V and 2 bases from J; junction bases left unmatched: 7. The CDR3 has 15 residues. Germline V CDR1 and CDR2: MNHEY, SVGAGI. In DNA, the CDR3 is TGTGCCAGCAACCCAACTAGCGGGGGCCCCTACGAGCAGTACTTC. As protein: CASNPTSGGPYEQYF.